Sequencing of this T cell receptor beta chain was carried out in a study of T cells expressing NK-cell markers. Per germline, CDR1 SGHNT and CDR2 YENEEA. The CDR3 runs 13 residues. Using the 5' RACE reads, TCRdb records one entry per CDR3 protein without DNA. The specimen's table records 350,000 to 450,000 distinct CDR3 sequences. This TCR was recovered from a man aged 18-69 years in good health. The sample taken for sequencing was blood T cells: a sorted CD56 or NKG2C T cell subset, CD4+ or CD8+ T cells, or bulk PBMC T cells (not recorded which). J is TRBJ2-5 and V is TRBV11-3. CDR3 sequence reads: CASSLGTFETQYF.